The subject of this entry is one TCR beta chain. Clones were sequenced by immunoSEQ multiplex PCR, and TCRdb holds only the in-frame ones, with some missing. The sample records approximately 150,000 clones, approximately 90% being singletons. V lost 2 bases and J lost 9, with 10 bases in between. Germline V CDR1 and CDR2: MNHEY, SVGAGI. This CDR3 comprises 12 residues. The data are from a study of T cell responses to AZD1222 COVID-19 vaccine. This material consisted of peripheral blood, taken on day 0 of MenACWY control vaccination. The V gene is TRBV6-5, the J gene TRBJ1-2, with D perhaps TRBD1 (6 bases). This TCR came from an adult in good health. DNA for the CDR3: TGTGCCAGCAGTTACGGGGGCGGGAGCTACACCTTC. Its translation is CASSYGGGSYTF.